This T cell receptor beta chain originates from a study of blood T cell repertoires in COVID-19. The protocol was immunoSEQ multiplex PCR, while the TCRdb copy is restricted to in-frame clones and leaves out a portion. The table shows some 180,000 clones, with around 82% occurring only once. The sequenced sample was peripheral blood. The sequence was collected from a man in his 70s with active or convalescent COVID-19.

The CDR3 loop is CASSPTGFPEAFF. DNA for the CDR3: TGTGCCAGCAGTCCCACAGGGTTCCCTGAAGCTTTCTTT. V gene TRBV7-2 combines with J gene TRBJ1-1, with a possible D match to TRBD1 (6 bases). In germline, CDR1 is SGHTA, CDR2 FQGNSA. The CDR3 is 13 residues long. Trimming removed 6 bases at V and 6 bases at J, with 14 bases between.